This T cell receptor beta chain was sequenced during a study of molecular identifiers for immune sequencing clone quantification (dated by TCRdb to 2016 to 2018). With regard to the full study: For a replicate experiment, the RNA from either approximately 20,000 or 98,000 naive CD8 T cells was divided into five aliquots, and four of those aliquots went on to sequencing. This methods study benchmarked molecular-identifier clustering-based TCR repertoire sequencing (MIDCIRS) and TCR RNA copy counting, using CD8 T cells to do so. Results the study describes overall, beyond this receptor: Highly expanded clone sizes could be underestimated if identical TCR molecules share a barcode. Without barcode sub-clustering, chimeric consensus sequences inflated TCR diversity; chimeras reached as high as 47%. In CMV-specific effector cells, clones with more than 20 RNA copies accounted for over 99% of molecules, whereas in naive cells such clones accounted for under 1%. Spiked-in Jurkat TCR RNA equivalent to a single cell was reported to be detectable even among one million naive CD8 T cells. The naive libraries included spiked-in Jurkat TCR RNA (around 9 copies' worth), and this Jurkat TCR RNA is not part of the donor repertoire. Modeling gave about three recovered TCR RNA copies per cell versus around 10 by digital PCR, implying about 30% capture efficiency.

The germline V gene specifies MGHRA as CDR1 and YSYEKL as CDR2. Inclusive of the bounding cysteine and phenylalanine, the CDR3 is 14 residues long. Only CDR3 DNA remains: 42 bases, in frame from the first base. V is trimmed back by 3 bases and J by 4 bases, and the junction contains 5 bases that no gene match accounts for. Library preparation used PCR. Sequencing instrument: NextSeq 500. Bulk TCR libraries were made following a previously described method, with the TCR primers given in Table S5. Purification of total RNA was performed with the Qiagen AllPrep DNA/RNA kit. Before any analysis, reads coming from multiple sequencing runs of the same library were combined into one pool. The study's processing was this. Reads were retained only if their TCR constant sequence matched exactly, and those retained reads were trimmed to 150 nt and grouped according to their 12-nt molecular barcodes. Reads in each barcode group were sub-clustered using a 15% Levenshtein threshold, and a quality-weighted consensus sequence was built for each RNA molecule. Non-functional sequences were discarded, and so were lower-count sequences lying one edit away from another sequence. Barcode sub-clusters with fewer than 20% of the maximum read count were removed, based on fitting two negative binomial distributions. The public sequencing data were trimmed at Q25 with fastp and processed into clonotypes with MiXCR by TCRdb, which kept only in-frame beta chains. Rows merge per CDR3 protein into single entries with the most common DNA and genes. Here the V and J calls rest on TCRdb's processing, not on the authors' analysis. Present in this sample are about 500,000 distinct CDR3 sequences, roughly 26% of which were seen just once. 0.76% of the sample rests with the top ten.

There are many counts of this clonotype. Its specific antigen is unknown. No base quality information exists; no much larger clone differs at one position. Libraries of naive CD8 T cells were built from around 20,000 to 1,000,000 sorted cells, with 10%, 30% or 50% of the purified RNA used. On a BD FACSAria II, naive CD8 T cells were FACS-sorted as CD8+CD4-CCR7+CD45RA+ and collected into RLT Plus buffer. Roughly nine TCR copies' worth of Jurkat RNA were spiked into about 20,000-1,000,000 naive CD8 T cell samples to test detection sensitivity. Enrichment of CD8 T cells was done with RosetteSep CD8+ T Cell Enrichment Cocktail plus Ficoll-Paque, and ACK red cell lysis came afterward.

Sequenced material: naive CD8+ T cells from blood, with Jurkat cell RNA spiked in. Reading the label with the study, this specimen's cell subset or site is: FACS-sorted CD8+CD4-CCR7+CD45RA+ naive T cells. The clonotype originates from a human donor in good health. Some libraries in this study had Jurkat cell RNA spiked in. The chain was built from TRBV4-1 and TRBJ2-5, and 7 bases in between align with TRBD1. The DNA is as follows: TGCGCCAGCAGCCACCCCCAGGGGGTAGAGACCCAGTACTTC. Its translation is CASSHPQGVETQYF.